This TCR beta chain was sequenced in a study of blood T cell repertoires in COVID-19. Study in general: COVID-19 samples collected from the United States, Italy and Spain covered acute and convalescent phases. Sources were T cells, B-cell-depleted T cells, or PBMCs; the material itself was cDNA or gDNA.

Trimming removed 6 bases from V and 7 bases from J; junction bases left unmatched: 16. CDR1 is SNHLY and CDR2 is FYNNEI in the germline V gene. The CDR3 spans 17 residues. Per the original data handling: Amplified reference gene primers provided the basis for estimating nucleated cell counts. Sequencing was performed with immunoSEQ multiplex PCR; in TCRdb, only in-frame clones are kept and a portion is missing. V and J calls and clone size follow that table, whereas D and trimming were derived from the DNA. In the table there are under 12,000 clones, 80% to 90% of which are singletons. Material for sequencing was peripheral blood. V is TRBV2 and J is TRBJ2-1; 9 bases fit TRBD2. The TCR originated in a human donor in a cohort sampled during active COVID-19. The CDR3 bases are TGTGCCAGCAGGAGGGGTAGCGGGAGTCGGCTGAAAAATGAGCAGTTCTTC. This codes for CASRRGSGSRLKNEQFF.